The next 14 T cell receptor beta chains were all read from a single sample in a study of T cell responses to AZD1222 COVID-19 vaccine. Assay used: immunoSEQ multiplex PCR; TCRdb lists only in-frame clones, some missing. The sample includes approximately 180,000 clones, approximately 92% of them seen just once. The sequences come from peripheral blood, collected on day 0 of AZD1222 vaccination. Receptors originate from an adult in good health.

The gene calls are TRBV4-1 and TRBJ1-5; no clear D gene. The CDR3 totals 14 residues. The germline gives CDR1 MGHRA, CDR2 YSYEKL. V was clipped by 4 bases and J by 0 bases, with 7 bases between them. Here the CDR3 DNA reads TGCGCCAGCAGCCTGATTTATAGCAATCAGCCCCAGCATTTT. Protein sequence: CASSLIYSNQPQHF.

The J gene is TRBJ1-1, the V gene TRBV9, with unresolved D. Trimming pared 4 bases from V and 1 base from J, leaving 11 bases between. CDR1 is SGDLS, CDR2 YYNGEE, per germline. CDR3 length equals 14 residues. CDR3 DNA: TGTGCCAGCAGCCGCTCTCATACGAACACTGAAGCTTTCTTT. Translated: CASSRSHTNTEAFF. The complete variable domain, with remaining parts taken from reference TRBV9 and TRBJ1-1, reads DSGVTQTPKHLITATGQRVTLRCSPRSGDLSVYWYQQSLDQGLQFLIQYYNGEERAKGNILERFSAQQFPDLHSELNLSSLELGDSALYFCASSRSHTNTEAFFGQGTRLTVV.

The genes are TRBV4-2 and TRBJ2-1, with 7 positions matching TRBD2. The CDR3 is made up of 16 amino acids. Germline trimming cut 0 bases from V and 0 bases from J; bases unmatched to any gene: 2. From germline, CDR1 is LGHNA and CDR2 YNFKEQ. The CDR3 region is CASSQELAVSYNEQFF. The DNA of the CDR3 is TGTGCCAGCAGCCAAGAGCTAGCGGTCTCCTACAATGAGCAGTTCTTC.

This chain links TRBV9 with TRBJ2-1; 9 bases are a match to TRBD1. V shed 4 bases, J shed 7 bases, and the junction held 6 bases outside the gene matches. Germline CDR1 SGDLS, CDR2 YYNGEE. This CDR3 is 14 amino acids long. CDR3 nucleotide sequence: TGTGCCAGCAGCTTATCCGGGACAGGGAATGAGCAGTTCTTC. It specifies CASSLSGTGNEQFF.

The V and J genes are TRBV6-6 and TRBJ2-7; 10 nucleotides match TRBD1. The CDR3 is 15 residues long. V shed 10 bases, J shed 1 base, and the junction held 10 bases outside the gene matches. Germline CDR1 and CDR2: MNHNY and SVGAGI (reference sequence). The CDR3 DNA reads as TGTGCCACCACCAGCCTGGGACAGGGGTCCTACGAGCAGTACTTC. Protein: CATTSLGQGSYEQYF.

The chain is built from TRBV10-3 and TRBJ1-1; TRBD1 aligns across 7 bases. Germline V gene lookup returns CDR1 ENHRY and CDR2 SYGVKD. There are 13 residues in the CDR3. The V gene end was trimmed by 5 bases and the J gene end by 3 bases; junction bases not matched to a gene: 3. CDR3 bases: TGTGCCATCAGTCCAACAGGGGACACTGAAGCTTTCTTT. Protein sequence: CAISPTGDTEAFF.

J is TRBJ2-1 and V is TRBV7-2; 12 positions agree with TRBD2. The length of the CDR3 is 16 residues. Germline loops: CDR1 SGHTA, CDR2 FQGNSA. V dropped 5 bases and J dropped 8; count of bases not matched to a gene: 10. The CDR3 reads CASSPFLGTSGYEQFF. CDR3 in DNA: TGTGCCAGCAGCCCATTCCTCGGGACTAGCGGGTATGAGCAGTTCTTC.

The CDR3 nucleotides read TGTGCCATCAGTCCAGGGGGGCAGGCTGAAGCTTTCTTT. Amino acid sequence: CAISPGGQAEAFF. The chain has TRBV10-3 and TRBJ1-1; 7 bases line up with TRBD1. J lost 6 bases, V lost 5 bases, and 6 bases had no gene match. The CDR3 is 13 amino acids. Germline CDR1 reads ENHRY; CDR2 reads SYGVKD.

This chain links TRBV5-8 with TRBJ2-2, with no clear D. Trimming took off 3 bases at V and 1 base at J, with 13 bases between the two ends. From germline, CDR1 is SGHTS and CDR2 YDEGEE. This CDR3 spans 16 amino acids. The CDR3 DNA is TGTGCCAGCAGCTCTGTTAAACCCCTGAACACCGGGGAGCTGTTTTTT. Its protein is CASSSVKPLNTGELFF.

The rearrangement uses TRBV2 and TRBJ1-6, with D possibly TRBD1 on 5 matching bases. The CDR3 length is 16 residues. CDR1 SNHLY and CDR2 FYNNEI come from the germline V gene. The ends were cut back, 7 bases at V and 9 bases at J, with 22 bases in the middle. The CDR3 coding sequence is TGTGCCAGCAAACCTGGGGGGTACGTCGTCGGTTCACCCCTCCACTTT. Translated: CASKPGGYVVGSPLHF.

The rearrangement uses TRBV10-3 and TRBJ1-1; D is unclear. The length of the CDR3 is 13 residues. Germline V gene lookup returns CDR1 ENHRY and CDR2 SYGVKD. V was cut by 3 bases and J by 3 bases, with 8 bases left in between. The CDR3 is CAISEGSHTEAFF. The CDR3 coding sequence is TGTGCCATCAGTGAAGGGTCTCACACTGAAGCTTTCTTT.

The chain couples TRBV5-5 to TRBJ1-1, with TRBD1 matching over 9 bases. V was pared by 2 bases and J by 5 bases, with 4 bases of the junction left unmatched. The CDR3 contains 14 residues. From germline, CDR1 is SGHKS and CDR2 YYEKEE (reference sequence). CDR3 sequence (DNA): TGTGCCAGCAGCTTCGGGACAGGGCGGACTGAAGCTTTCTTT. This sequence encodes CASSFGTGRTEAFF.

The chain employs TRBV3-1 (or the pseudogene TRBV3-2) and TRBJ2-2; the match to TRBD1 covers 8 bases. Per the germline V gene, CDR1 is LGHDT and CDR2 is YNNKEL (reference sequence). The V and J ends lost 0 bases and 3 bases, in that order; junction bases with no gene match: 3. The CDR3 is made up of 16 amino acids. CDR3 coding DNA: TGTGCCAGCAGCCAAGAATTGGACAGGGACACCGGGGAGCTGTTTTTT. As protein: CASSQELDRDTGELFF.

The chain is built from TRBV19 and TRBJ1-1; TRBD1 agrees at 10 bases. The V segment lost 5 bases and the J segment 4 bases; nucleotides outside the gene matches: 4. CDR3 length equals 14 residues. Germline V gives CDR1 LNHDA, CDR2 SQIVND (reference sequence). CDR3 nucleotide sequence: TGTGCCAGTAGTGTCGACAGGGGGCCCACTGAAGCTTTCTTT. It specifies CASSVDRGPTEAFF.